The 5 T cell receptor beta chains given below trace back to one sample, sequenced in a study of blood T cells in healthy people across ages. Sample-barcoded 5' priming and a J-beta primer mix drove a second PCR of roughly 6 to 12 cycles. A single record per CDR3 protein comes from TCRdb applying MiXCR to the 5' RACE reads. The table has some 780,000 distinct CDR3 sequences, roughly 50% seen once. The sequenced sample was blood. These receptors all stem from a man aged 35-49 years in good health.

This chain connects TRBV18 to TRBJ2-1; the D is unclear. The CDR3 loop spans 15 amino acids. Per the germline V gene, CDR1 is KGHSH and CDR2 is LQKENI. Trimming stripped 1 base from V and 6 bases from J, with 13 bases between. The CDR3 DNA reads as TGTGCCAGCTCACCACAGAAGTCAGGAAGCAATGAGCAGTTCTTC. Amino acids: CASSPQKSGSNEQFF. Full variable domain (remainder filled in from reference TRBV18 and TRBJ2-1): NAGVMQNPRHLVRRRGQEARLRCSPMKGHSHVYWYRQLPEEGLKFMVYLQKENIIDESGMPKERFSAEFPKEGPSILRIQQVVRGDSAAYFCASSPQKSGSNEQFFGPGTRLTVL.

This rearrangement joins TRBV29-1 to TRBJ2-6, with D perhaps TRBD2 (6 bases). Germline V CDR1 and CDR2: SQVTM, ANQGSEA. This CDR3 is built from 16 residues. V lost 1 base and J lost 2, with 12 bases in between. In DNA form, the CDR3 reads TGCAGCGTTGAAGTCATCGGGGAGGCTGGGGCCAACGTCCTGACTTTC. This translates into CSVEVIGEAGANVLTF.

As regards this clonotype: The junction shows a germline mismatch at one end, possibly a read error. The V and J genes are TRBV20-1 and TRBJ2-7; 13 nucleotides match TRBD2. Germline V lookup: CDR1 DFQATT, CDR2 SNEGSKA (reference sequence). The CDR3 extends over 19 amino acids. CDR3 sequence reads: CSAGDQGLAGPKGNYEQYF. The CDR3 region has the DNA TGCAGTGCTGGAGATCAGGGACTAGCGGGACCAAAGGGAAATTACGAGCAGTACTTC.

This clonotype occurred many times. The chain uses TRBV4-2 and TRBJ1-4; D is ambiguous. V lost 4 bases and J lost 8, with 14 bases in between. The CDR3 is 14 amino acids. The germline V gene has CDR1 LGHNA and CDR2 YNFKEQ. CDR3 DNA sequence: TGTGCCAGCAGCCCTTCGGGTGTTCCCGAAAAACTGTTTTTT. Translated, it gives CASSPSGVPEKLFF.

This clonotype was counted a few times. This chain links TRBV7-9 with TRBJ1-1, with TRBD1 matching 9 bases. Trimming took 2 bases from V and 1 from J; bases not matched to a gene: 2. Germline assignment: CDR1 SEHNR and CDR2 FQNEAQ (reference sequence). The CDR3 length is 15 residues. The CDR3 DNA is TGTGCCAGCAGCTTAACAGGGGGCCCGAACACTGAAGCTTTCTTT. Encoded protein: CASSLTGGPNTEAFF.